These T cell receptor beta chains were read from a single sample in a study of cytomegalovirus exposure and HLA in healthy donors. The data were produced by immunoSEQ multiplex PCR, yet TCRdb's version contains in-frame clones alone and is incomplete. Among about 190,000 clones listed, under 80% were seen once. The sample taken for sequencing was PBMCs. Every receptor here comes from a man younger than 40 in good health and CMV-seropositive. Both conserved end residues are trimmed from each CDR3. The size of a clone is reported for some rows only, either as once, few or many, or as a class for expanded clones.

CDR3 protein,J gene,clone size,V gene
ASSQRTGADTQY,TRBJ2-3,.,TRBV4-3
ASSLAPGQAEAF,TRBJ1-1,.,TRBV11-1
ASSPGQGARSPLH,TRBJ1-6,.,TRBV4-1
ASSSGLNHQPQH,TRBJ1-5,.,TRBV5-8
AISMTSGRAHEQY,.,.,TRBV10-3
ASGFNLNMNTEAF,TRBJ1-1,.,TRBV12-5
ASSLQVLANEQF,TRBJ2-1,.,TRBV4-3
AWNPSGGNIQY,TRBJ2-4,.,TRBV30
ASSKDIRGASQPQH,TRBJ1-5,.,TRBV21-1
ASSPSSANYGYT,TRBJ1-2,.,TRBV18
ASSVATTGGLETQY,TRBJ2-5,few,TRBV9
ASNSRKGGVQPQH,TRBJ1-5,few,TRBV19
ASSYMAGFAYEQY,TRBJ2-7,.,TRBV7-9
ACPGQGNEKLF,TRBJ1-4,.,TRBV30
ASSPPGLAGGLIREQY,TRBJ2-7,.,TRBV18
ASSPTGGEQF,TRBJ2-1,.,TRBV28
ASSVAPTGGNNYGYT,TRBJ1-2,.,TRBV9
ASSLQGIIEETQY,TRBJ2-5,.,TRBV7-9
ASSYWGGNAQKKLF,TRBJ1-4,.,TRBV27
ASRRDRSGWDTQY,TRBJ2-3,few,TRBV7-8
ASSIQGAYEQY,TRBJ2-7,.,TRBV19
ASSLGPGQGSGIQY,TRBJ2-4,few,TRBV5-1